This TCR beta chain came from a study of shared clonotypes between healthy human individuals. Using immunoSEQ multiplex PCR, the repertoire was profiled, and TCRdb retains in-frame clones only, with some absent. The sample has 450,000 to 500,000 clones; around 80% are singletons. As concerns this clone: What it binds is unknown.

Healthy adults negative for HIV, lacking recent acute infections or vaccinations, served as donors. V was clipped by 6 bases and J by 1 base; unmatched bases: 3. The CDR3 is 16 residues long. Per germline, CDR1 SNHLY and CDR2 FYNNEI. Study-wide findings and caveats: Deeper or shallower sequencing was expected to change how clonotypes are shared among donors.

The chain employs TRBV2 and TRBJ2-1; the match to TRBD2 covers 13 bases. The sample consisted of PBMCs. This sequence originates from a woman aged 40 to 50 in good health. Some clones in this sample may be carry-over from other donors' samples. CDR3 sequence (DNA): TGTGCCAGCAGCGGGACTAGCGGGATATCCTACAATGAGCAGTTCTTC. This codes for CASSGTSGISYNEQFF.